The clone carrying this T cell receptor beta chain was recorded a few times. Antigen unknown. This sample is part of a study of vaccination and CD4 T cells after COVID-19. About the study: Vaccinees got either two BNT162b2 doses or two mRNA-1273 doses. Study-level findings and limits: In convalescent patients, a median approximately 86% of reactive clones appeared only post-vaccination. Median counts of SARS-CoV-2-reactive clonotypes increased from about 20 to 38; this difference was not significant.

MiXCR was run by TCRdb on the PCR reads, yielding one entry per CDR3 protein. The profile shows about 15,000 distinct CDR3 sequences, 66% of them singletons. Trimming shortened V by 5 bases and J by 4 bases, and 16 bases separated the two germline ends. Germline values: CDR1 SGHTA, CDR2 FQGNSA. CDR3 length: 15 residues. The TCR comes from a human donor who had recovered from COVID-19. This chain joins TRBV7-2 and TRBJ2-3, with D possibly TRBD1 on 6 matching bases. The source was CD4+ T cells from blood, collected after SARS-CoV-2 vaccination. CDR3 region: CASSRQTGNPDTQYF. For the CDR3, the DNA is TGTGCCAGCAGCCGCCAAACAGGGAATCCAGATACGCAGTATTTT.